The source of this TCR beta chain is a study of blood T cell repertoires in COVID-19. Overall study context: Samples of COVID-19 (acute and convalescent) were obtained from the United States, Italy and Spain. The analysed material was cDNA or gDNA that came from T cells, B-cell-depleted T cells, or PBMCs.

Study processing details: Scientists estimated how many nucleated cells there were by amplifying reference gene primers. TCRdb keeps only in-frame clones here, not all; method: immunoSEQ multiplex PCR. The DNA gave D and trimming, while V, J and clone size come from that table. The table includes 150,000 to 200,000 clones, around 85% detected once. The ends lost 11 bases at V and 6 bases at J; junction bases unmatched: 7. The CDR3 loop spans 12 amino acids. Per germline, CDR1 LNHDA and CDR2 SQIVND (reference sequence). J is TRBJ2-1 and V is TRBV19, with TRBD2 identical over 7 bases. The sequenced sample was peripheral blood. The clonotype originates from a man aged 70 or older with active or convalescent COVID-19. CDR3 nucleotides: TGTGCCGCGGGGAGGGGCGGCAATGAGCAGTTCTTC. This encodes CAAGRGGNEQFF.